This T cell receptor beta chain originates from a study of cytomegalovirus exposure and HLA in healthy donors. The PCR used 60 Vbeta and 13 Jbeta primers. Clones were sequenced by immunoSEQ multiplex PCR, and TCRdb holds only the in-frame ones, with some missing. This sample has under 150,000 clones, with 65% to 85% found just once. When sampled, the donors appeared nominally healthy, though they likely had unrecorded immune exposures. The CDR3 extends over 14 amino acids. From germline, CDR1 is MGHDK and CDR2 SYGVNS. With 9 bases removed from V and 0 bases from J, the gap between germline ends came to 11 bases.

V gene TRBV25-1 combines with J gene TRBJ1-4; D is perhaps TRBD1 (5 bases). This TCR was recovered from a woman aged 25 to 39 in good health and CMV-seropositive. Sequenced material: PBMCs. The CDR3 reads CASQRGTTNEKLFF. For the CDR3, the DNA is TGTGCCAGTCAAAGGGGCACAACTAATGAAAAACTGTTTTTT. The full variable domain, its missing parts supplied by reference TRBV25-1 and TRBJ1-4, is EADIYQTPRYLVIGTGKKITLECSQTMGHDKMYWYQQDPGMELHLIHYSYGVNSTEKGDLSSESTVSRIRTEHFPLTLESARPSHTSQYLCASQRGTTNEKLFFGSGTQLSVL.